The rows below give T cell receptor beta chains drawn from one sample of a study of a mutant IDH1 vaccine in newly diagnosed glioma. Profiling relied on immunoSEQ multiplex PCR, and the TCRdb table lists in-frame clones only, not all of them. Of 35,000 to 50,000 clones in the sample, around 92% were seen once. Their cognate antigens are unknown. The source was PBMCs, collected from a glioma patient whose treatment included an IDH1 peptide vaccine. These receptors came from a man between 45 and 60 years old with glioma. Both conserved end residues are part of each CDR3. Fields, in order: D gene, CDR3 length, J gene, clone size, V gene, CDR3 DNA, CDR3 protein. D genes are given only for firm matches. Clone size is stated in some rows and not others, as once, few, many or a class when expanded.

>.|17|TRBJ1-5|.|TRBV4-1
TGCGCCAGCAGCCAAGATTCCTGGACGGTTAGCAATCAGCCCCAGCATTTT
CASSQDSWTVSNQPQHF
>.|13|TRBJ1-3|.|TRBV29-1
TGCAGCGTTGTGCAGAACTCTGGAAACACCATATATTTT
CSVVQNSGNTIYF
>TRBD1|16|TRBJ1-4|.|TRBV5-1
TGCGCCAGCAGCTTGGCGAGGGGGCCGACTAATGAAAAACTGTTTTTT
CASSLARGPTNEKLFF
>.|14|TRBJ2-3|.|TRBV10-3
TGTGCCATCAGTGCACCCACTAGCTCCGATACGCAGTATTTT
CAISAPTSSDTQYF
>.|11|TRBJ2-7|.|TRBV10-3
TGTGCCATCTCCGGGGGCCTACCGCAGTACTTC
CAISGGLPQYF
>.|14|TRBJ2-7|.|TRBV6-5
TGTGCCAGCAGTCAGGGACCGAAAACATACGAGCAGTACTTC
CASSQGPKTYEQYF
>TRBD1|14|TRBJ1-2|.|TRBV12-5
TGTGCTAGTGGACTGCAGGGGGTCGATGAGGGCTACACCTTC
CASGLQGVDEGYTF
>TRBD2|16|TRBJ2-7|.|TRBV11-1
TGTGCCAGCAGCTTAGCGGAGCTAGCGGGAGGACGGGAGCAGTACTTC
CASSLAELAGGREQYF
>.|13|TRBJ1-3|once|TRBV2
TGTGCCAGAACCGCAGGGGCTGGAAACACCATATATTTT
CARTAGAGNTIYF
>.|18|TRBJ2-4|.|TRBV6-1
TGTGCCAGCAGTGATAGAGGGGACATTACCATAGCCAAAAACATTCAGTACTTC
CASSDRGDITIAKNIQYF
>.|13|TRBJ2-2|.|TRBV4-1
TGCGCCAGCAGCCAAACTACCACCGGGGAGCTGTTTTTT
CASSQTTTGELFF
>.|15|TRBJ1-4|once|TRBV5-1
TGCGCCAGCAGGGGGGGCTCTGCAACTAATGAAAAACTGTTTTTT
CASRGGSATNEKLFF
>TRBD2|16|TRBJ2-5|.|TRBV2
TGTGCCAGCAGACGACTAGCGGGGGGTAATGCAGAGACCCAGTACTTC
CASRRLAGGNAETQYF
>.|13|TRBJ1-1|.|TRBV18
TGTGCCAGCTGGGGGCAGGTTAACACTGAAGCTTTCTTT
CASWGQVNTEAFF
>TRBD1|15|TRBJ1-2|.|TRBV29-1
TGCAGCGTTGAAGACGTACTTAGACAGGGAGATGGCTACACCTTC
CSVEDVLRQGDGYTF
>TRBD2|15|TRBJ2-7|.|TRBV4-1
TGCGCCAGCAGCCAAGATAGCGGGGTCGGCGACGAGCAGTACTTC
CASSQDSGVGDEQYF
>TRBD1|17|TRBJ2-7|.|TRBV4-1
TGCGCCAGCAGCCCCCCCGCACCTAGTGGACAGGGGGTTGAGCAGTACTTC
CASSPPAPSGQGVEQYF